The rows below give T cell receptor beta chains drawn from one sample of a study of T-cell reconstitution after alpha-beta-depleted transplantation in children. A single record per CDR3 protein comes from TCRdb applying MiXCR to the PCR reads. This table has under 350,000 distinct CDR3 sequences, more than 9% appearing once. The sequencing here drew on PBMCs from the stem cell graft donor, taken from the stem cell graft. These receptors all come from a human donor who donated a stem cell graft to a child with SCID. The CDR3 runs from the conserved cysteine through the conserved F or W. D genes are given only for firm matches. The size field is filled for only some rows; it gives once, few, many or a size class.

d_call: NA; v_call: TRBV14; j_call: TRBJ1-2; clone_size: NA; cdr3_nt: TGTGCCAGCAGCCAAGGGGAGCTTAACTATGGCTACACCTTC; cdr3_aa: CASSQGELNYGYTF
d_call: TRBD1; v_call: TRBV12-3/TRBV12-4; j_call: TRBJ1-2; clone_size: NA; cdr3_nt: TGTGCCAGCAGTCCGTCCGGACAGGGGGTTAACTATGGCTACACCTTC; cdr3_aa: CASSPSGQGVNYGYTF
d_call: TRBD1; v_call: TRBV5-1; j_call: TRBJ2-7; clone_size: few; cdr3_nt: TGCGCCAGCACAGCGACAGGGGGCTACGAGCAGTACTTC; cdr3_aa: CASTATGGYEQYF
d_call: TRBD2; v_call: TRBV27; j_call: TRBJ2-7; clone_size: many; cdr3_nt: TGTGCCAGCAGTTCCCTGACTAGCGGGGGGGCTTACGAGCAGTACTTC; cdr3_aa: CASSSLTSGGAYEQYF
d_call: NA; v_call: TRBV5-1; j_call: TRBJ1-1; clone_size: few; cdr3_nt: TGCGCCAGCAGCCCCGCAGGGGACAACACTGAAGCTTTCTTT; cdr3_aa: CASSPAGDNTEAFF
d_call: NA; v_call: TRBV9; j_call: TRBJ1-2; clone_size: NA; cdr3_nt: TGTGCCAGCAGCGGGGGACAAACGAACTATGGCTACACCTTC; cdr3_aa: CASSGGQTNYGYTF
d_call: TRBD2; v_call: TRBV7-6; j_call: TRBJ2-2; clone_size: NA; cdr3_nt: TGTGCCAGCAGCTTATTTTTGCGGGGGATCACCGGGGAGCTGTTTTTT; cdr3_aa: CASSLFLRGITGELFF
d_call: NA; v_call: TRBV10-3; j_call: TRBJ1-1; clone_size: many; cdr3_nt: TGTGCCATCTCTCGGGCAGCGAACACTGAAGCTTTCTTT; cdr3_aa: CAISRAANTEAFF
d_call: NA; v_call: TRBV5-1; j_call: TRBJ2-1; clone_size: few; cdr3_nt: TGCGCCAGCAGCTTGTGGAGCTCCTACAATGAGCAGTTCTTC; cdr3_aa: CASSLWSSYNEQFF
d_call: NA; v_call: TRBV12-3/TRBV12-4; j_call: TRBJ1-5; clone_size: many; cdr3_nt: TGTGCCAGCAGTTTAGGGGCTGTGGGCTATCAGCCCCAGCATTTT; cdr3_aa: CASSLGAVGYQPQHF
d_call: NA; v_call: TRBV24-1; j_call: TRBJ2-3; clone_size: few; cdr3_nt: TGTGCCACCAGTGATGGGATGGGCATCACAGATACGCAGTATTTT; cdr3_aa: CATSDGMGITDTQYF
d_call: NA; v_call: TRBV4-1; j_call: TRBJ2-3; clone_size: few; cdr3_nt: TGCGCCAGCAGCCCAGTGTGGGGGGCAGATACGCAGTATTTT; cdr3_aa: CASSPVWGADTQYF
d_call: NA; v_call: TRBV27; j_call: TRBJ1-1; clone_size: few; cdr3_nt: TGTGCCAGCAGTTTATCGAGGGGGTTAACCACTGAAGCTTTCTTT; cdr3_aa: CASSLSRGLTTEAFF
d_call: NA; v_call: TRBV20-1; j_call: TRBJ1-1; clone_size: NA; cdr3_nt: TGCAGTGCTGTCAGTGGTGGGCCTGAAGCTTTCTTT; cdr3_aa: CSAVSGGPEAFF
d_call: TRBD1; v_call: TRBV7-9; j_call: TRBJ2-3; clone_size: NA; cdr3_nt: TGTGCCAGCAGCGTCAGGGGGACGCTTGGCACAGATACGCAGTATTTT; cdr3_aa: CASSVRGTLGTDTQYF
d_call: TRBD2; v_call: TRBV5-4; j_call: TRBJ2-1; clone_size: NA; cdr3_nt: TGTGCCAGCAGCCCGGGAGCGGGGGATTACAATGAGCAGTTCTTC; cdr3_aa: CASSPGAGDYNEQFF
d_call: TRBD2; v_call: TRBV10-3; j_call: TRBJ2-3; clone_size: few; cdr3_nt: TGTGCCATCAGTGCGGGACTAGCGAGGGCAGATACGCAGTATTTT; cdr3_aa: CAISAGLARADTQYF
d_call: NA; v_call: TRBV20-1; j_call: TRBJ2-2; clone_size: few; cdr3_nt: TGCAGCGGCTTGGGCAGCTTGAACACCGGGGAGCTGTTTTTT; cdr3_aa: CSGLGSLNTGELFF
d_call: NA; v_call: TRBV6-5; j_call: TRBJ2-7; clone_size: NA; cdr3_nt: TGTGCCAGCAGTTACTCTACGGGGGTGGAGCAGTACTTC; cdr3_aa: CASSYSTGVEQYF
d_call: NA; v_call: TRBV20-1; j_call: TRBJ1-2; clone_size: few; cdr3_nt: TGCAGTGCTAGAGGGAGGGCGCAGGGTAGCGGCTACACCTTC; cdr3_aa: CSARGRAQGSGYTF
d_call: NA; v_call: TRBV7-9; j_call: TRBJ1-4; clone_size: NA; cdr3_nt: TGTGCCAGCAGCGGCCGGGGGCCGATCAACAACTCAACTAATGAAAAACTGTTTTTT; cdr3_aa: CASSGRGPINNSTNEKLFF
d_call: NA; v_call: TRBV11-2; j_call: TRBJ2-1; clone_size: NA; cdr3_nt: TGTGCCAGCAGTCCCGGACAGTGGGCTAGGAATGAGCAGTTCTTC; cdr3_aa: CASSPGQWARNEQFF
d_call: NA; v_call: TRBV27; j_call: TRBJ2-2; clone_size: few; cdr3_nt: TGTGCCAGCAGTTTCGGAGGGCCCACCGGGGAGCTGTTTTTT; cdr3_aa: CASSFGGPTGELFF
d_call: TRBD2; v_call: TRBV20-1; j_call: TRBJ2-5; clone_size: few; cdr3_nt: TGCAGTGCTACGGATAGCGGGGGGTCTCAAGAGACCCAGTACTTC; cdr3_aa: CSATDSGGSQETQYF
d_call: TRBD2; v_call: TRBV6-1; j_call: TRBJ2-2; clone_size: few; cdr3_nt: TGTGCCAGCAGTCCGGGACTAGCGTTCACCGGGGAGCTGTTTTTT; cdr3_aa: CASSPGLAFTGELFF
d_call: TRBD1; v_call: TRBV7-9; j_call: TRBJ2-5; clone_size: few; cdr3_nt: TGTGCCAGCCTCTCGAACGCCGCGGCAGGGGGCGAGGAGACCCAGTACTTC; cdr3_aa: CASLSNAAAGGEETQYF
d_call: NA; v_call: TRBV6-6; j_call: TRBJ2-5; clone_size: NA; cdr3_nt: TGTGCCAGCAGCCCCCGGATGGGCCAGTACTTC; cdr3_aa: CASSPRMGQYF
d_call: NA; v_call: TRBV5-6; j_call: TRBJ2-5; clone_size: NA; cdr3_nt: TGTGCCAGCAGTCGTGAGGGCTCCGAGACCCAGTACTTC; cdr3_aa: CASSREGSETQYF
d_call: TRBD2; v_call: TRBV12-3/TRBV12-4; j_call: TRBJ2-3; clone_size: NA; cdr3_nt: TGTGCCAGCAGTTCCCGGGGGGGGAGAAACACAGATACGCAGTATTTT; cdr3_aa: CASSSRGGRNTDTQYF
d_call: TRBD1; v_call: TRBV25-1; j_call: TRBJ1-1; clone_size: few; cdr3_nt: TGTGCCAGCAGGAAGGGGGCTAGCCACACTGCTGAAGCTTTCTTT; cdr3_aa: CASRKGASHTAEAFF
d_call: NA; v_call: TRBV3-1; j_call: TRBJ2-7; clone_size: many; cdr3_nt: TGTGCCAGCAGCCAACAGCCTGGTGGCTACGAGCAGTACTTC; cdr3_aa: CASSQQPGGYEQYF
d_call: NA; v_call: TRBV12-3/TRBV12-4; j_call: TRBJ2-2; clone_size: few; cdr3_nt: TGTGCCAGCAGCCGTGTCGGACGGAACACCGGGGAGCTGTTTTTT; cdr3_aa: CASSRVGRNTGELFF
d_call: TRBD2; v_call: TRBV4-2; j_call: TRBJ2-5; clone_size: NA; cdr3_nt: TGTGCCAGCAGCCAAGATTCGTCTAGCGGGGGGGCCGGGGAGACCCAGTACTTC; cdr3_aa: CASSQDSSSGGAGETQYF
d_call: NA; v_call: TRBV7-6; j_call: TRBJ2-3; clone_size: NA; cdr3_nt: TGTGCCAGCAGCACCGGAGAGGCAGATACGCAGTATTTT; cdr3_aa: CASSTGEADTQYF
d_call: NA; v_call: TRBV5-1; j_call: TRBJ1-1; clone_size: many; cdr3_nt: TGTGCCAGCAGCTTAGCGTGGAACACTGAAGCTTTCTTT; cdr3_aa: CASSLAWNTEAFF
d_call: NA; v_call: TRBV5-6; j_call: TRBJ2-3; clone_size: NA; cdr3_nt: TGTGCCAGCAGCCTGGCGTTGGCAGATACGCAGTATTTT; cdr3_aa: CASSLALADTQYF
d_call: NA; v_call: TRBV3-1; j_call: TRBJ2-7; clone_size: NA; cdr3_nt: TGTGCCAGCAGCCAAGGGCCGGGATCTACTTACGAGCAGTACTTC; cdr3_aa: CASSQGPGSTYEQYF
d_call: TRBD2; v_call: TRBV18; j_call: TRBJ2-7; clone_size: few; cdr3_nt: TGTGCCAGCTCACCCCGGACTAGCGGGGGCACCTACGAGCAGTACTTC; cdr3_aa: CASSPRTSGGTYEQYF
d_call: NA; v_call: TRBV6-2/TRBV6-3; j_call: TRBJ2-1; clone_size: few; cdr3_nt: TGTGCCAGCAACGGGTATAGCTCCTACAATGAGCAGTTCTTC; cdr3_aa: CASNGYSSYNEQFF
d_call: TRBD1; v_call: TRBV5-1; j_call: TRBJ1-1; clone_size: NA; cdr3_nt: TGCGCCAGCAGCGTGGTGGGGACAGGGGTTCTTAACACTGAAGCTTTCTTT; cdr3_aa: CASSVVGTGVLNTEAFF
d_call: TRBD2; v_call: TRBV6-5; j_call: TRBJ2-7; clone_size: NA; cdr3_nt: TGTGCCAGCAGTTACGGTAGCGGGGGGGGAACCTACGAGCAGTACTTC; cdr3_aa: CASSYGSGGGTYEQYF
d_call: TRBD2; v_call: TRBV9; j_call: TRBJ2-3; clone_size: NA; cdr3_nt: TGTGCCAGCAGCGTAGTGAGCGGGGGGGCGGGAGATACGAAGTATTTT; cdr3_aa: CASSVVSGGAGDTKYF
d_call: TRBD2; v_call: TRBV25-1; j_call: TRBJ2-5; clone_size: NA; cdr3_nt: TGTGCCAGCAGTGACACCGGCCAGCGGGGGGCCCAAGAGACCCAGTACTTC; cdr3_aa: CASSDTGQRGAQETQYF
d_call: TRBD1; v_call: TRBV6-1; j_call: TRBJ2-5; clone_size: NA; cdr3_nt: TGTGCCAGCAGCTCACAGGGGCTCAGGGAGACCCAGTACTTC; cdr3_aa: CASSSQGLRETQYF
d_call: NA; v_call: TRBV7-6; j_call: TRBJ1-1; clone_size: few; cdr3_nt: TGTGCCAGCAGCTTAGTGCGGGGCTTGAACACTGAAGCTTTCTTT; cdr3_aa: CASSLVRGLNTEAFF
d_call: NA; v_call: TRBV5-1; j_call: TRBJ1-6; clone_size: many; cdr3_nt: TGCGCCAGCAGCTTGGAGATTCCCGGGACAACAAATTCACCCCTCCACTTT; cdr3_aa: CASSLEIPGTTNSPLHF
d_call: TRBD2; v_call: TRBV20-1; j_call: TRBJ2-7; clone_size: NA; cdr3_nt: TGCAGTGCTTATAGCGGGGGCTCCTACGAGCAGTACTTC; cdr3_aa: CSAYSGGSYEQYF
d_call: NA; v_call: TRBV27; j_call: TRBJ2-3; clone_size: few; cdr3_nt: TGTGCCAGCAGTTCATACCCCAAACTAGTAGTATCCACAGATACGCAGTATTTT; cdr3_aa: CASSSYPKLVVSTDTQYF
d_call: NA; v_call: TRBV5-1; j_call: TRBJ2-5; clone_size: few; cdr3_nt: TGCGCCAGCAGCTTGTTACACGAAGAGACCCAGTACTTC; cdr3_aa: CASSLLHEETQYF
d_call: NA; v_call: TRBV20-1; j_call: TRBJ2-4; clone_size: few; cdr3_nt: TGCAGTGCTAGAGCTCCAGGGCCCTTAGCCAAAAACATTCAGTACTTC; cdr3_aa: CSARAPGPLAKNIQYF
d_call: NA; v_call: TRBV6-5; j_call: TRBJ2-1; clone_size: NA; cdr3_nt: TGTGCCAGCAGTTACTCGGATGAGCAGTTCTTC; cdr3_aa: CASSYSDEQFF
d_call: NA; v_call: TRBV12-3/TRBV12-4; j_call: TRBJ1-6; clone_size: few; cdr3_nt: TGTGCCAGCAGTTCGTCCGTTCCTTCACCCCTCCACTTT; cdr3_aa: CASSSSVPSPLHF
d_call: NA; v_call: TRBV12-3/TRBV12-4; j_call: TRBJ2-7; clone_size: few; cdr3_nt: TGTGCCAGCACCACCCAGGGGATTGCCCACGAGCAGTACTTC; cdr3_aa: CASTTQGIAHEQYF
d_call: NA; v_call: TRBV12-3/TRBV12-4; j_call: TRBJ2-4; clone_size: NA; cdr3_nt: TGTGCCAGCAGTTCTACTGACGCGATAGCCAAAAACATTCAGTACTTC; cdr3_aa: CASSSTDAIAKNIQYF
d_call: NA; v_call: TRBV12-3/TRBV12-4; j_call: TRBJ2-1; clone_size: many; cdr3_nt: TGTGCCAGCAGTTCCCCCCTTGCCCGATCTAAGGGGCAGTTCTTC; cdr3_aa: CASSSPLARSKGQFF